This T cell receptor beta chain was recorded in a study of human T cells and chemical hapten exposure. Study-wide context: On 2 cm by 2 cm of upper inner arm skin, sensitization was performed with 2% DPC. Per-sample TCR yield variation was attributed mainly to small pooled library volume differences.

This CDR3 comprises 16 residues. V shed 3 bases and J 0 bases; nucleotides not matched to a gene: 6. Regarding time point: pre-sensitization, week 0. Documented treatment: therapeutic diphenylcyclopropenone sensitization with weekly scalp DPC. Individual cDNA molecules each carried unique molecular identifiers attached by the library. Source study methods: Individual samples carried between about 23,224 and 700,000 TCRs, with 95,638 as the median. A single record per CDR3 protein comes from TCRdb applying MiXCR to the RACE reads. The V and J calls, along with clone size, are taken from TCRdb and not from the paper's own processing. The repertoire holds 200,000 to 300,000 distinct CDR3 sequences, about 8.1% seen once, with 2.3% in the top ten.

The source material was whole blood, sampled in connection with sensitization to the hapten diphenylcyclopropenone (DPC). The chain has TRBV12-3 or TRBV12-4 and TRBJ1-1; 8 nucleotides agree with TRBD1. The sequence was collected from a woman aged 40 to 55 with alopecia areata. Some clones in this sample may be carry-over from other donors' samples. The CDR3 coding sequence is TGTGCCAGCAGTTTGGGGGGACAGGCCGTGAACACTGAAGCTTTCTTT. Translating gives CASSLGGQAVNTEAFF.